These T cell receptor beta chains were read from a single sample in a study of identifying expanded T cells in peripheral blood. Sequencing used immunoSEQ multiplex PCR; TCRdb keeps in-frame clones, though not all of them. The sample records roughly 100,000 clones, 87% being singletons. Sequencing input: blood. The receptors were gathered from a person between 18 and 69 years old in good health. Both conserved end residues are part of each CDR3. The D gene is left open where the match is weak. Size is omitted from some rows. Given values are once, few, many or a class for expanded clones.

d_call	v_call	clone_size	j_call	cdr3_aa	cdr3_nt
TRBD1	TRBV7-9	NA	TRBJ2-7	CASSLFGLRQGYEQYF	TGTGCCAGCAGCTTATTTGGTCTGCGACAGGGCTACGAGCAGTACTTC
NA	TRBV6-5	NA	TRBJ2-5	CASTLGGQETQYF	TGTGCCAGCACCCTTGGGGGACAAGAGACCCAGTACTTC
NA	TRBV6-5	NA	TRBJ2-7	CASSYGGPYEQYF	TGTGCCAGCAGTTACGGGGGGCCCTACGAGCAGTACTTC
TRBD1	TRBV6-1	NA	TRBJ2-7	CASSEATGGLFAYEQYF	TGTGCCAGCAGTGAAGCAACAGGGGGCCTTTTCGCCTACGAGCAGTACTTC
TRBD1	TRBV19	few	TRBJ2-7	CASRGGTGINYEQYF	TGTGCCAGTAGGGGAGGGACAGGGATAAACTACGAGCAGTACTTC
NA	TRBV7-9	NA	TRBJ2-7	CASSREPYEQYF	TGTGCCAGCAGCCGCGAACCCTACGAGCAGTACTTC
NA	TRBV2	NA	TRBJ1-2	CASSEGGRKIGYTF	TGTGCCAGCAGTGAAGGTGGCAGAAAAATTGGCTACACCTTC
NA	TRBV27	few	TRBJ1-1	CASSRVGTEAFF	TGTGCCAGCAGTCGAGTGGGGACTGAAGCTTTCTTT
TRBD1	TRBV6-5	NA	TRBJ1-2	CASREGQGNNYGYTF	TGTGCCAGCAGGGAGGGACAGGGGAATAACTATGGCTACACCTTC
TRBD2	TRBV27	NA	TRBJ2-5	CASSHSGAETQYF	TGTGCCAGCAGTCATAGCGGGGCGGAGACCCAGTACTTC
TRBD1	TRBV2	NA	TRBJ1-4	CASSEEDRGYEKLFF	TGTGCCAGCAGTGAAGAGGACAGGGGCTATGAAAAACTGTTTTTT
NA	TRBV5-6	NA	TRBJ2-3	CASSPIRSTDTQYF	TGTGCCAGCAGCCCCATCCGTAGCACAGATACGCAGTATTTT
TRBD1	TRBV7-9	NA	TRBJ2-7	CASSPSRTGYYEQYF	TGTGCCAGCAGCCCTAGCCGGACAGGATACTACGAGCAGTACTTC
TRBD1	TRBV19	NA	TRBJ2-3	CASRQGRRTDTQYF	TGTGCCAGCAGACAGGGGAGGCGCACAGATACGCAGTATTTT
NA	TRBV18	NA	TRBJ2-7	CASSRYRDEQYF	TGTGCCAGCTCCCGTTACAGGGACGAGCAGTACTTC
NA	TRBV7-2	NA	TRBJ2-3	CASSLDGYNTDTQYF	TGTGCCAGCAGCTTAGACGGGTATAACACAGATACGCAGTATTTT
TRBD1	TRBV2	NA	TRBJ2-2	CATSGGRNTGELFF	TGTGCCACCTCAGGGGGAAGGAACACCGGGGAGCTGTTTTTT
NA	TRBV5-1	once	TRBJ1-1	CASSSRGDTDTEAFF	TGCGCCAGCAGCTCGAGGGGGGATACGGACACTGAAGCTTTCTTT
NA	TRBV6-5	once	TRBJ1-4	CASQKHVGEKLFF	TGTGCCAGTCAAAAACACGTGGGTGAAAAACTGTTTTTT
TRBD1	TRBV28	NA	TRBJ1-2	CASSPWTGGRYTF	TGTGCCAGCAGTCCCTGGACAGGGGGCCGTTACACCTTC
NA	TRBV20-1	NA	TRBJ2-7	CSATTGYEQYF	TGCAGTGCAACGACAGGCTACGAGCAGTACTTC
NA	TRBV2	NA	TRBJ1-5	CASSYNDGSNQPQHF	TGTGCCAGCAGTTATAACGACGGTAGCAATCAGCCCCAGCATTTT
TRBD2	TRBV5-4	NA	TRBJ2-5	CASSENPPLAGQETQYF	TGTGCCAGCAGCGAAAATCCCCCATTAGCGGGGCAAGAGACCCAGTACTTC
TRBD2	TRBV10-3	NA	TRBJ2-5	CAISEGDGGATETQYF	TGTGCCATCAGTGAAGGTGACGGGGGGGCTACGGAGACCCAGTACTTC
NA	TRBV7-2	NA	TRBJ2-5	CASSFNRRGAEETQYF	TGTGCCAGCAGCTTCAATAGGAGGGGCGCGGAAGAGACCCAGTACTTC
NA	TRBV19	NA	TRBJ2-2	CASTNFGGELFF	TGTGCCAGTACCAATTTTGGCGGGGAGCTGTTTTTT
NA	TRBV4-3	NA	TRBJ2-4	CASSHRVGATKNIQYF	TGCGCCAGCAGCCACCGAGTAGGCGCAACCAAAAACATTCAGTACTTC
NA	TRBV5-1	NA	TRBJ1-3	CASSQGSGNTIYF	TGCGCCAGCAGTCAGGGTTCAGGAAACACCATATATTTT
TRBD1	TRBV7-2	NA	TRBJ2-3	CASSRTGVQVVDTQYF	TGTGCCAGCAGCCGTACAGGGGTACAAGTTGTGGATACGCAGTATTTT
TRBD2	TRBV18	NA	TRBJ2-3	CASSPRGLAGGTDTQYF	TGTGCCAGCTCACCACGAGGACTAGCGGGGGGCACAGATACGCAGTATTTT
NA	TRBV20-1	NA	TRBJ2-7	CSAATYEQYF	TGCAGTGCTGCCACCTACGAGCAGTACTTC
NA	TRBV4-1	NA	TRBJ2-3	CASSRGAPREDTQYF	TGCGCCAGCAGCCGCGGGGCCCCAAGGGAAGATACGCAGTATTTT
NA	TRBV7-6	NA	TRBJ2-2	CASSLGRVGGELFF	TGTGCCAGCAGCTTGGGTCGGGTCGGCGGGGAGCTGTTTTTT
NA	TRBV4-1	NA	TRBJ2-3	CASSHPDYHTQYF	TGCGCCAGCAGCCACCCCGACTACCATACGCAGTATTTT
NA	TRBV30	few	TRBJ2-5	CAWTGVYVETQYF	TGTGCCTGGACAGGGGTGTACGTAGAGACCCAGTACTTC
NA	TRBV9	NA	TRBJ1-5	CASSVEPNQPQHF	TGTGCCAGCAGCGTAGAACCCAATCAGCCCCAGCATTTT
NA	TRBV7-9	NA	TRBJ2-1	CASSSLWRVEGNEQFF	TGTGCCAGCAGCTCACTTTGGAGGGTCGAAGGCAATGAGCAGTTCTTC
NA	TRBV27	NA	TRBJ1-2	CASSPTGGMLAGYTF	TGTGCCAGCAGTCCTACCGGGGGGATGTTGGCTGGCTACACCTTC
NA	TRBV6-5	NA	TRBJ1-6	CASSPPRPYSPLHF	TGTGCCAGCAGTCCACCCAGGCCCTATTCACCCCTCCACTTT
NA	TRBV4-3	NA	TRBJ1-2	CASSQVLTGNYGYTF	TGCGCCAGCAGCCAAGTGTTGACGGGGAACTATGGCTACACCTTC
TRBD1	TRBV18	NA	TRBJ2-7	CASSGTGAVYEQYF	TGTGCCAGCTCTGGGACAGGGGCTGTCTACGAGCAGTACTTC
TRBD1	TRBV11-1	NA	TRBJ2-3	CASSPGNRGSRDTQYF	TGTGCCAGCAGCCCAGGGAACAGGGGGTCGAGAGATACGCAGTATTTT
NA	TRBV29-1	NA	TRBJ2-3	CSVEPGGDTQYF	TGCAGCGTTGAACCCGGCGGGGATACGCAGTATTTT
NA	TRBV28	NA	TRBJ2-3	CASSFSPDTQYF	TGTGCCAGCAGTTTCAGCCCAGATACGCAGTATTTT
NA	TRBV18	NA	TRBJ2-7	CASSGDITYEQYF	TGTGCCAGCTCAGGGGACATTACCTACGAGCAGTACTTC
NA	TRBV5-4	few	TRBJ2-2	CASSLAAPTMNTGELFF	TGTGCCAGCAGCTTGGCAGCCCCCACAATGAACACCGGGGAGCTGTTTTTT
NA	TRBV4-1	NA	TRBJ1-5	CASSHAGPLGQPQHF	TGCGCCAGCAGCCATGCTGGTCCCCTGGGGCAGCCCCAGCATTTT
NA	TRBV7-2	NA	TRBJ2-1	CASSLRGLPNNEQFF	TGTGCCAGCAGCTTAAGGGGACTCCCGAACAATGAGCAGTTCTTC